This paragraph covers one TCR beta chain sequence. Antigen unknown. The TCR beta cDNA libraries contained unique molecular identifiers. Out of 1 to 10 million T cells, about 520,000 cDNA molecules were generated. TCRdb processed the PCR reads anew with MiXCR; each CDR3 protein has one entry. The sample contains more than 500,000 distinct CDR3 sequences, around a third of which appear only once. This record comes from a study of post-analysis software for immune sequencing data. Looking at the study overall: Disease trajectories encompassed relapsing-remitting, secondary progressive and progressive-relapsing multiple sclerosis. Points from the study as a whole: There were five or six TRBV segments more frequent in patients than controls, and TRBV5-6, TRBV5-1 and TRBV20-1 were among them. Multiple sclerosis patients had significantly lower normalized Chao1 diversity than controls.

The CDR3 spans 15 residues. Germline V CDR1 and CDR2: ENHRY, SYGVKD. This TCR was sampled from a girl aged 2-17 years with multiple sclerosis. Sequenced input: blood. V gene TRBV10-3 combines with J gene TRBJ2-7, with D possibly matching TRBD1 (7 bases). TRBJ2-5 explains the end of the DNA better; the J call may be wrong. In nucleotides, the CDR3 is TGTGCCATCAGTATTCGACAGGGAGGAGGGGAGACCCAGTACTTC. This encodes CAISIRQGGGETQYF.